The rows below give T cell receptor beta chains drawn from one sample of a study of control samples from healthy donors and cancer patients. Using immunoSEQ multiplex PCR, the repertoire was profiled, and TCRdb retains in-frame clones only, with some absent. There are about 410,000 clones in the sample; more than 80% occur only once, and approximately 6.3% lies in the top ten. Sequenced: PBMCs. These receptors were collected from a man aged 35 to 55 with head and neck cancer. Both conserved end residues are part of each CDR3. D genes are given only for firm matches. The size entry is marked missing in some rows and otherwise reads once, few, many or a size class.

J gene | V gene | clone size | D gene | CDR3 DNA | CDR3 protein
TRBJ1-1 | TRBV5-4 | - | - | TGTGCCAGCAGCTTGGTTTGGGGCACATCCTACACTGAAGCTTTCTTT | CASSLVWGTSYTEAFF
TRBJ1-1 | TRBV29-1 | - | - | TGCAGCGTTCACGTGGGGACTGAAGCTTTCTTT | CSVHVGTEAFF
TRBJ2-7 | TRBV30 | - | - | TGTGCCTGGAGCCCAAAGGCACTCTACGAGCAGTACTTC | CAWSPKALYEQYF
TRBJ2-5 | TRBV30 | - | TRBD2 | TGTGCCTGGAAGGGACTAGCGGGAACCGGGGAGACCCAGTACTTC | CAWKGLAGTGETQYF
TRBJ2-7 | TRBV9 | many | TRBD2 | TGTGCCAGCAGCGTAGGGACTAGCTGGAACGAGCAGTACTTC | CASSVGTSWNEQYF
TRBJ1-5 | TRBV5-1 | - | - | TGCGCCAGCAGCCCGCTGCCTGGGGACGGAGAAAGGGGACGGCATTTT | CASSPLPGDGERGRHF
TRBJ2-3 | TRBV4-1 | - | TRBD1 | TGCGCCAGCAGCCTTCCCTTAAGGACAGGGGTTGGTGATACGCAGTATTTT | CASSLPLRTGVGDTQYF
TRBJ1-1 | TRBV25-1 | - | - | TGTGCCAGCAGTGAATGGGGTATGAGGGCCGGGGACACTGAAGCTTTCTTT | CASSEWGMRAGDTEAFF
TRBJ2-7 | TRBV24-1 | - | TRBD2 | TGTGCCACCAGTGCAGGGGGGCGGGAGGGCTACGAGCAGTACTTC | CATSAGGREGYEQYF
TRBJ2-1 | TRBV10-2 | - | - | TGCGCCAGCAGCGATCAAACCGACAATGAGCAGTTCTTC | CASSDQTDNEQFF
TRBJ2-3 | TRBV6-1 | - | TRBD2 | TGTGCCAGCAGTGAATACTACGCCAAGAGGGCTAGCGGGAGTATGCAAAGCACAGATACGCAGTATTTT | CASSEYYAKRASGSMQSTDTQYF
TRBJ2-2 | TRBV27 | few | - | TGTGCCAGCAGTTTAAACAGGGACCCCGGGGAGCTGTTTTTT | CASSLNRDPGELFF
TRBJ2-5 | TRBV27 | - | - | TGTGCCAGCAGTTTAGGGAGCCCTGGAGTTGGGGAGACCCAGTACTTC | CASSLGSPGVGETQYF
TRBJ1-5 | TRBV2 | - | - | TGTGCCAGCAGTTCATCTCGGGAGCCCAATCAGCCCCAGCATTTT | CASSSSREPNQPQHF
TRBJ1-1 | TRBV19 | few | TRBD1 | TGTGCCAGTAGTACCAGACAGGGAGCTGAAGCTTTCTTT | CASSTRQGAEAFF
TRBJ1-5 | TRBV5-1 | - | - | TGCGCCAGCAGCTTGGCAGGGAAGGGTAATCAGCCCCAGCATTTT | CASSLAGKGNQPQHF
TRBJ1-2 | TRBV27 | - | - | TGTGCCAGCAGTTTATCGGGTCGGGGGGCGAGCGGCTACACCTTC | CASSLSGRGASGYTF
TRBJ2-7 | TRBV12-5 | - | - | TGTGCTAGTGGTTTGGAACGGATACCTACCGTCTACGAGCAGTACTTC | CASGLERIPTVYEQYF
TRBJ2-7 | TRBV3-1/TRBV3-2 | - | - | TGTGCCAGCAGCCCTACACAGGGAAAGCGGGAACAGTACTTC | CASSPTQGKREQYF
TRBJ2-7 | TRBV9 | - | TRBD2 | TGTGCCAGCAGTCGTAGCGGGAGGGCCGACGAGCAGTACTTC | CASSRSGRADEQYF
TRBJ2-5 | TRBV7-2 | - | TRBD2 | TGTGCCAGCAGTCTAGCGGTGGGTAGGGAAGAGACCCAGTACTTC | CASSLAVGREETQYF
TRBJ1-1 | TRBV5-6 | - | - | TGTGCCAGCAGCTTCTACGGGACTGAAGCTTTCTTT | CASSFYGTEAFF
TRBJ2-7 | TRBV6-5 | - | TRBD1 | TGTGCCAGCAGTTCAGGGACAGGGGGAGTAGACGAGCAGTACTTC | CASSSGTGGVDEQYF
TRBJ2-7 | TRBV6-5 | - | - | TGTGCCAGCAGTTACGGAGGAAACTACGAGCAGTACTTC | CASSYGGNYEQYF
TRBJ1-1 | TRBV6-6 | - | TRBD1 | TGTGCCAGCAGTTTCCCCGACAGGGGAAACACTGAAGCTTTCTTT | CASSFPDRGNTEAFF
TRBJ1-5 | TRBV5-5 | - | - | TGTGCCAGCAGCTTGGCCTGGGGGGCGAGCAATCAGCCCCAGCATTTT | CASSLAWGASNQPQHF
TRBJ1-2 | TRBV28 | - | TRBD1 | TGTGCCAGCAGCGAAGCCGACAGGGTCGGTGGCTACACCTTC | CASSEADRVGGYTF
TRBJ2-3 | TRBV28 | - | TRBD2 | TGTGCCAGCAGTTCGGCTAGCGGGGGGGCCAGTAGCCCAGATACGCAGTATTTT | CASSSASGGASSPDTQYF
TRBJ2-7 | TRBV19 | - | TRBD1 | TGTGCCAGTAGTCAGAGGACAGGGTCCTACGAGCAGTACTTC | CASSQRTGSYEQYF
TRBJ1-5 | TRBV27 | - | TRBD1 | TGTGCCAGCAGACGGACAGGGAGGGGCAATCAGCCCCAGCATTTT | CASRRTGRGNQPQHF
TRBJ1-6 | TRBV28 | - | TRBD1 | TGTGCCAGCAGCTCCCCGGGACAGGGGTTTAATAAATCACCCCTCCACTTT | CASSSPGQGFNKSPLHF
TRBJ1-1 | TRBV9 | few | - | TGTGCCAGCAGCCCGAGGGCGGGGATGAACACTGAAGCTTTCTTT | CASSPRAGMNTEAFF
TRBJ2-7 | TRBV7-9 | - | - | TGTGCCAGCAGCTTCGACAGGCCGAACTCCTACGAGCAGTACTTC | CASSFDRPNSYEQYF
TRBJ1-1 | TRBV5-1 | - | - | TGCGCCAGCAGCTTAACCGAGGGTAACACTGAAGCTTTCTTT | CASSLTEGNTEAFF
TRBJ2-7 | TRBV27 | once | TRBD1 | TGTGCCAGCAGCCCCTACAGGGGGCCGTACGAGCAGTACTTC | CASSPYRGPYEQYF
TRBJ2-1 | TRBV12-5 | - | TRBD1 | TGTGCTAGTGGTTTGGTCCTACAGGGGTCCCAGTTCTTC | CASGLVLQGSQFF
TRBJ1-3 | TRBV5-1 | - | - | TGCGCCAGCAGCTTGGGGGCCAGGGGTGTCTCTGGAAACACCATATATTTT | CASSLGARGVSGNTIYF
TRBJ1-2 | TRBV24-1 | - | TRBD1 | TGTGCCACCGGACAACAGGGGTCGTACGGCTACACCTTC | CATGQQGSYGYTF
TRBJ1-1 | TRBV6-4 | - | TRBD1 | TGTGCCAGCAGTGTTGACAGGGACACTGAAGCTTTCTTT | CASSVDRDTEAFF
TRBJ1-5 | TRBV28 | - | - | TGTGCCAGCAGTTTACTCCTGGCCCGCTTTAGCAATCAGCCCCAGCATTTT | CASSLLLARFSNQPQHF
TRBJ2-1 | TRBV6-2/TRBV6-3 | - | - | TGTGCCAGCAGTGGGCTGGCTGCGGGATGGGTGGCCTACAATGAGCAGTTCTTC | CASSGLAAGWVAYNEQFF
TRBJ2-1 | TRBV2 | few | - | TGTGCCAGCAGCCCTCCCCGGGGACCTCCGAGCAATGAGCAGTTCTTC | CASSPPRGPPSNEQFF
TRBJ1-5 | TRBV28 | - | TRBD1 | TGTGCCAGCAGTTCAGGGACAGGGGTACAGCCCCAGCATTTT | CASSSGTGVQPQHF
TRBJ2-5 | TRBV5-8 | - | - | TGTGCCAGCAGCTTGGCAGGGTTTCAAGAGACCCAGTACTTC | CASSLAGFQETQYF
TRBJ1-1 | TRBV5-1 | - | - | TGCGCCAGCAGCTTGGAGGGCGAGGGAACTGAAGCTTTCTTT | CASSLEGEGTEAFF
TRBJ2-7 | TRBV5-1 | - | TRBD2 | TGCGCCAGCTACGAACGGACTAGCGAGTACTACGAGCAGTACTTC | CASYERTSEYYEQYF
TRBJ1-2 | TRBV6-6 | - | TRBD1 | TGTGCCAGCGGGGACAGTGCCTATGGCTACACCTTC | CASGDSAYGYTF
TRBJ1-2 | TRBV7-9 | few | - | TGTGCCAGCAGCTTGACCAGTCACTATGGCTACACCTTC | CASSLTSHYGYTF
TRBJ2-7 | TRBV2 | - | TRBD1 | TGTGCCACCCGTTTGCCCGGGACAGGGGGCTACGAGCAGTACTTC | CATRLPGTGGYEQYF
TRBJ2-3 | TRBV7-2 | - | - | TGTGCCAGCAGGCGACAGTACACAGATACGCAGTATTTT | CASRRQYTDTQYF
TRBJ1-2 | TRBV5-1 | - | - | TGCGCCAGCAGCCTTTCTCCGGGACTCAGCCTTTTCTATGGCTACACCTTC | CASSLSPGLSLFYGYTF